This is a list of T cell receptor beta chains from one sample in a study of shared clonotypes between healthy human individuals. The table came from immunoSEQ multiplex PCR; TCRdb's copy has only in-frame clones and leaves some out. The sample shows hundreds of thousands of clones, under 80% of them seen only once. Sequences were obtained from memory CD4+ T cells sorted from blood. These receptors originate from a woman in her twenties or thirties in good health. Both conserved end residues are part of each CDR3. A D gene is named only where the DNA matches it firmly. Not every row has a clone size; where given, it reads once, few, many or a size class.

>.|TRBD1|TRBJ1-2|TRBV5-1
TGCGCCAGCAGCTTCACCGGGACAGCTAACTATGGCTACACCTTC
CASSFTGTANYGYTF
>.|TRBD1|TRBJ2-3|TRBV5-1
TGCGCCAGCAGCTTGGCCCCTCAGGGGGACACAGATACGCAGTATTTT
CASSLAPQGDTDTQYF
>.|TRBD1|TRBJ2-2|TRBV2
TGTGCCAGCAGGCAGGGACAGACCTTGAACACCGGGGAGCTGTTTTTT
CASRQGQTLNTGELFF
>once|TRBD2|TRBJ2-7|TRBV20-1
TGCAGTGCGGCGGGGGGCTACGAGCAGTACTTC
CSAAGGYEQYF
>.|TRBD2|TRBJ2-2|TRBV7-9
TGTGCCAGCTACGATCTAGCGGGATTTACCGGGGAGCTGTTTTTT
CASYDLAGFTGELFF
>.|TRBD1|TRBJ1-1|TRBV4-2
TGTGCCAGCAGCCATCACAGGGGTGGTACTGAAGCTTTCTTT
CASSHHRGGTEAFF
>.|.|TRBJ1-5|TRBV6-1
TGTGCCAGCAGTGACCGTTCGAATTATCAGCCCCAGCATTTT
CASSDRSNYQPQHF
>.|TRBD2|TRBJ2-1|TRBV5-1
TGCGCCAGCAGCGAACGACTAGCGTCTGAGCAGTTCTTC
CASSERLASEQFF
>.|.|TRBJ2-3|TRBV18
TGTGCCAGCTCACCGACGGGACCTAGCACAGATACGCAGTATTTT
CASSPTGPSTDTQYF
>.|.|TRBJ2-1|TRBV28
TGTGCCAGCCAGGGTAGGGACCAGCAGTTCTTC
CASQGRDQQFF
>.|.|TRBJ2-1|TRBV5-6
TGTGCCAGCAGCGACAGTAAGGCTCGGGGGAGCTCCTACAATGAGCAGTTCTTC
CASSDSKARGSSYNEQFF
>.|.|TRBJ2-7|TRBV5-8
TGTGCCAGCAGCTTGGAGCCCATGGGAGAGCAGTACTTC
CASSLEPMGEQYF
>.|TRBD2|TRBJ2-1|TRBV25-1
TGTGCCAGCAGTGAATCGCCAGCGGGGCCTTACAATGAGCAGTTCTTC
CASSESPAGPYNEQFF
>.|.|TRBJ1-1|TRBV19
TGTGCCAGTAGTAATGTCAGGGAGTGGCCTAAGAACACTGAAGCTTTCTTT
CASSNVREWPKNTEAFF
>.|TRBD2|TRBJ2-4|TRBV4-1
TGCGCCAGCAGCCAAGAGAGGACTAGCGGGAGGAGCAGGGACAAAAACATTCAGTACTTC
CASSQERTSGRSRDKNIQYF
>.|.|TRBJ2-5|TRBV28
TGTGCCAGCGGATTGATCCAAGAGACCCAGTACTTC
CASGLIQETQYF
>.|.|TRBJ2-6|TRBV19
TGTGCCAGTAGTCCGTTCCAGGGTTCTGGGGCCAACGTCCTGACTTTC
CASSPFQGSGANVLTF
>.|TRBD2|TRBJ2-5|TRBV5-1
TGCGCCAGCAACGAACAAAGCGGGAGGGAACGGACCCAGTACTTC
CASNEQSGRERTQYF
>.|TRBD1|TRBJ2-1|TRBV27
TGTGCCAGCAGGAGGACAGGGCCGAACAATGAGCAGTTCTTC
CASRRTGPNNEQFF
>few|.|TRBJ2-3|TRBV18
TGTGCCAGCTCATCTATGGATACGCAGTATTTT
CASSSMDTQYF
>few|.|TRBJ1-2|TRBV9
TGTGCCAGCAGCGTAGTCCAGGACTATGGCTACACCTTC
CASSVVQDYGYTF
>few|.|TRBJ1-4|TRBV18
TGTGCCAGCTCACCGGGCGGAGGTGAAAAACTGTTTTTT
CASSPGGGEKLFF
>.|.|TRBJ2-5|TRBV10-1
TGCGCCAGCAGGTACGGAGGAGAAGAGGGGACCCAGTACTTC
CASRYGGEEGTQYF
>.|TRBD1|TRBJ1-1|TRBV5-1
TGCGCCAGCAGCTGGACAGGGGAGGCCACTGAAGCTTTCTTT
CASSWTGEATEAFF
>.|.|TRBJ2-7|TRBV28
TGTGCCAGCCGCCAGTCGCTCTACGAGCAGTACTTC
CASRQSLYEQYF
>.|TRBD2|TRBJ2-1|TRBV11-3
TGTGCCAGCAGCGAGGCGGGGGGGTACAATGAGCAGTTCTTC
CASSEAGGYNEQFF
>.|.|TRBJ2-2|TRBV7-2
TGTGCCACCCGGCCGAAAAACACCGGGGAGCTGTTTTTT
CATRPKNTGELFF
>.|.|TRBJ2-2|TRBV19
TGTGCCAGTAGTGCAACAGGGACCGGGGAGCTGTTTTTT
CASSATGTGELFF
>.|.|TRBJ2-5|TRBV2
TGTGCCAGCAGTGAGAAGTCACCCAAAGAGACCCAGTACTTC
CASSEKSPKETQYF
>.|TRBD2|TRBJ2-1|TRBV4-2
TGTGCCAGCAGCCAAGAGTTTCGGTTTGGGGTGGTGGCTAGCGGGAGTGGGTCCTACAATGAGCAGTTCTTC
CASSQEFRFGVVASGSGSYNEQFF
>.|TRBD2|TRBJ2-3|TRBV6-6
TGTGCCAGCGCCCCGCGGGCTAGCGGGACTGATACGCAGTATTTT
CASAPRASGTDTQYF
>.|.|TRBJ1-5|TRBV19
TGTGCCAGTAGTATCCTCAGGGCCCATCAGCCCCAGCATTTT
CASSILRAHQPQHF
>.|TRBD1|TRBJ2-1|TRBV15
TGTGCCACCAGCAGCGACAGGGTAAGAAATGAGCAGTTCTTC
CATSSDRVRNEQFF
>.|.|TRBJ2-2|TRBV19
TGTGCCAGTAACCCAGGCTGGGGGACCGGGGAGCTGTTTTTT
CASNPGWGTGELFF
>.|.|TRBJ2-2|TRBV6-4
TGTGCCAGCAGTGAACAGGCGGACGGGGAGCTGTTTTTT
CASSEQADGELFF
>.|.|TRBJ2-1|TRBV28
TGTGCCAGCATCGGCGAAGGGAATGAGCAGTTCTTC
CASIGEGNEQFF
>.|.|TRBJ2-2|TRBV30
TGTGCCTGGACTCAAGAGAACACCGGGGAGCTGTTTTTT
CAWTQENTGELFF
>.|.|TRBJ2-7|TRBV13
TGTGCCAGCAGTCTACAGGGAGGTCGCTACGAGCAGTACTTC
CASSLQGGRYEQYF